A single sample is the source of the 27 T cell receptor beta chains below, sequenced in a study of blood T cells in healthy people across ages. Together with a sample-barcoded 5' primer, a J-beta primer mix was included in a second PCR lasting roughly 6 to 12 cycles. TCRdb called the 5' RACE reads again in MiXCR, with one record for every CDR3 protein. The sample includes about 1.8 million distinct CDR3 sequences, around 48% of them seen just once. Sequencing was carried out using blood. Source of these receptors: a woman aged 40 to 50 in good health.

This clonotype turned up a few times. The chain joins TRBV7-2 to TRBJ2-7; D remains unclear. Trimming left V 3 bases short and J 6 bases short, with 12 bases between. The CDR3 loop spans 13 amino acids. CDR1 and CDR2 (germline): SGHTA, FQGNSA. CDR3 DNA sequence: TGTGCCAGCAGCTTGATCATTTTCTCCGAGCAGTACTTC. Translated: CASSLIIFSEQYF.

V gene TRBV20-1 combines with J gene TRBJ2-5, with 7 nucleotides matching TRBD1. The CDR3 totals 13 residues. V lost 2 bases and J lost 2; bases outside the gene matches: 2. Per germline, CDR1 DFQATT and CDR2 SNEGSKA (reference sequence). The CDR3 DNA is TGCAGTGCTAGACCGGGACAGCAAGAGACCCAGTACTTC. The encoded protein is CSARPGQQETQYF.

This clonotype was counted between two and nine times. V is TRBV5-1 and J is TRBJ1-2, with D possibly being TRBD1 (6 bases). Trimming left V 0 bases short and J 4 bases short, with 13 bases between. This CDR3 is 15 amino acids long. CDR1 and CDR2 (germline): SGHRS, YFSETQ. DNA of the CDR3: TGCGCCAGCAGCTTGGGCCCCCCGACAGGCTATGGCTACACCTTC. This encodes CASSLGPPTGYGYTF. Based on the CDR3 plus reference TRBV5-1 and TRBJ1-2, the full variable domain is KAGVTQTPRYLIKTRGQQVTLSCSPISGHRSVSWYQQTPGQGLQFLFEYFSETQRNKGNFPGRFSGRQFSNSRSEMNVSTLELGDSALYLCASSLGPPTGYGYTFGSGTRLTVV.

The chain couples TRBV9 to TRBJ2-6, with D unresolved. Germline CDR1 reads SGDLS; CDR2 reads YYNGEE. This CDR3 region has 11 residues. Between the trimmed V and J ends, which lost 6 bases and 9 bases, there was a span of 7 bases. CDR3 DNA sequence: TGTGCCAGCAAAGAAAGCAACGTCCTGACTTTC. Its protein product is CASKESNVLTF.

The CDR3 region is CASRFPPGDTQYF. In nucleotides, the CDR3 is TGTGCCAGCAGGTTCCCGCCCGGAGATACGCAGTATTTT. J is TRBJ2-3 and V is TRBV7-2; D is uncertain. Germline V CDR1 and CDR2: SGHTA, FQGNSA. This CDR3 region has 13 residues. V lost 6 bases and J lost 5, with 12 bases in between. Drawing the rest from reference TRBV7-2 and TRBJ2-3, the complete variable domain is GAGVSQSPSNKVTEKGKDVELRCDPISGHTALYWYRQSLGQGLEFLIYFQGNSAPDKSGLPSDRFSAERTGGSVSTLTIQRTQQEDSAVYLCASRFPPGDTQYFGPGTRLTVL.

CDR3 coding DNA: TGTGCCAGCAGCGTAATTTTGGGAGCATCGGGCGCCGGGGAGCTGTTTTTT. Its protein product is CASSVILGASGAGELFF. J is TRBJ2-2 and V is TRBV9; possibly TRBD2 for D (5 bases). V was trimmed by 1 base and J by 6 bases, leaving 19 bases between them. From germline, CDR1 is SGDLS and CDR2 YYNGEE. The CDR3 totals 17 residues.

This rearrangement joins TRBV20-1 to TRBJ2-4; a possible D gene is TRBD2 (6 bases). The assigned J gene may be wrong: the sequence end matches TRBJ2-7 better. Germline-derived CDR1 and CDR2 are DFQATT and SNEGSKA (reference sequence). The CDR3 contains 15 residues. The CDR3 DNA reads TGCAGTGCTAGGACGGACTGGGGGGATGGGTACGAGCAGTACTTC. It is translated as CSARTDWGDGYEQYF.

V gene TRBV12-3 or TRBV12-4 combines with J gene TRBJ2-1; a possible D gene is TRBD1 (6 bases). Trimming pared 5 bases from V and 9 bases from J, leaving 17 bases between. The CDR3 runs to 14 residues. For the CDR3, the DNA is TGTGCCAGCAGTCTCCAGGGGTTTAGTAGTGAGCAGTTCTTC. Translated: CASSLQGFSSEQFF.

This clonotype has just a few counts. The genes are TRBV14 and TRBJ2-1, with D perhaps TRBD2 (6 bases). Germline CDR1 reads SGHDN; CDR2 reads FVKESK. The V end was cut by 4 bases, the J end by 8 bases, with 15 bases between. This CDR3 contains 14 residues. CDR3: CASSPLGRRDEQFF. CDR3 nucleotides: TGTGCCAGCAGCCCCCTAGGGCGGAGGGATGAGCAGTTCTTC.

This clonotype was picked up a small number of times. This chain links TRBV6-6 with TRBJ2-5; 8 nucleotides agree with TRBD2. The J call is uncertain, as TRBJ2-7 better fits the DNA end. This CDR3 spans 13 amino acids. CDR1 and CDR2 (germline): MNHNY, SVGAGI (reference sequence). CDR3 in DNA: TGTGCCAGCACTAAGGTCGGGGGGGGCGAGCAGTACTTC. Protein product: CASTKVGGGEQYF.

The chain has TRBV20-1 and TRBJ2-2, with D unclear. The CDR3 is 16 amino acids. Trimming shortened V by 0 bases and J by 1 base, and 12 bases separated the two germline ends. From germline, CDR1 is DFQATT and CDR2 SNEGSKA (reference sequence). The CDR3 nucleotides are TGCAGTGCTAGAGATCGTGGCAGGAAGAACACCGGGGAGCTGTTTTTT. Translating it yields CSARDRGRKNTGELFF.

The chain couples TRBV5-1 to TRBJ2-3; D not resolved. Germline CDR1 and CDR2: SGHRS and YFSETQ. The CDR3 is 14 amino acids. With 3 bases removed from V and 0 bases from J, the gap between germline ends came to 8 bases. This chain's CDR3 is CASSSSSSTDTQYF. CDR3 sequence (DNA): TGCGCCAGCAGCTCGTCCTCTAGCACAGATACGCAGTATTTT. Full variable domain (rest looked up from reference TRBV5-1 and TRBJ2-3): KAGVTQTPRYLIKTRGQQVTLSCSPISGHRSVSWYQQTPGQGLQFLFEYFSETQRNKGNFPGRFSGRQFSNSRSEMNVSTLELGDSALYLCASSSSSSTDTQYFGPGTRLTVL.

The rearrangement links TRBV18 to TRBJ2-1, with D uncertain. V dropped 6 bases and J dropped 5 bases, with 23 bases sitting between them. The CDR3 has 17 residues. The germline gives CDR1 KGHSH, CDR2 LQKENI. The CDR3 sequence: CASSPYSQQGSHNEQFF. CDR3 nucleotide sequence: TGTGCCAGCTCCCCCTATTCCCAACAAGGATCTCACAATGAGCAGTTCTTC.

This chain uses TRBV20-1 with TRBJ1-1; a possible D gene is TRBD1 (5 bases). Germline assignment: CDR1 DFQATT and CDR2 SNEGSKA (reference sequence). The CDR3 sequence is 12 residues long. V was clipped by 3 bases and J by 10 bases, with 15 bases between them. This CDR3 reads CSARASLGGAFF. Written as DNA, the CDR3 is TGCAGTGCTAGGGCTTCCCTTGGGGGAGCTTTCTTT.

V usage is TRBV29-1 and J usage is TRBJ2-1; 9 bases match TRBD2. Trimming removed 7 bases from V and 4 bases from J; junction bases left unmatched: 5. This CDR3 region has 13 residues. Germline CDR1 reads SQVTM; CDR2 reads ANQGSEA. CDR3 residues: CSARLAEYNEQFF. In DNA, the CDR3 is TGCAGCGCCAGACTAGCGGAGTACAATGAGCAGTTCTTC.

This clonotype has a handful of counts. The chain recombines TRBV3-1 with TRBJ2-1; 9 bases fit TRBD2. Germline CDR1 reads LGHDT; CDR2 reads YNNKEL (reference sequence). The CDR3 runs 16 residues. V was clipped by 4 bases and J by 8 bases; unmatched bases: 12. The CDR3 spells CASSPDPGLASDEQFF. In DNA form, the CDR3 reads TGTGCCAGCAGCCCAGACCCGGGACTAGCCTCTGATGAGCAGTTCTTC.

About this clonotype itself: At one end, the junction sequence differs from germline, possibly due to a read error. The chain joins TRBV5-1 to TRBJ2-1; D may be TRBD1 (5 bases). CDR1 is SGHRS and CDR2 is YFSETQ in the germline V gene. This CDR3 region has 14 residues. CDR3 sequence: CASGLGQKYNEQFF. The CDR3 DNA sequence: TGCGCCAGCGGCTTGGGGCAGAAATACAATGAGCAGTTCTTC.

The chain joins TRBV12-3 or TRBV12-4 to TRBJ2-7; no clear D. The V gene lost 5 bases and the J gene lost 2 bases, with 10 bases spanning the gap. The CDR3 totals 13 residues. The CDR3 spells CASSKYRAYEQYF. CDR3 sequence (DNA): TGTGCCAGCAGTAAGTACAGAGCCTACGAGCAGTACTTC.

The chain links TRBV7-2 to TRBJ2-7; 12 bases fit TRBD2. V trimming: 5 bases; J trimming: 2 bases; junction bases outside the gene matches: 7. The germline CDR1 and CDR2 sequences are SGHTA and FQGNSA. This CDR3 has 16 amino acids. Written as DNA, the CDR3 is TGTGCCAGCAGCGCGGGACTAGCGGGTTCCGCCTACGAGCAGTACTTC. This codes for CASSAGLAGSAYEQYF.

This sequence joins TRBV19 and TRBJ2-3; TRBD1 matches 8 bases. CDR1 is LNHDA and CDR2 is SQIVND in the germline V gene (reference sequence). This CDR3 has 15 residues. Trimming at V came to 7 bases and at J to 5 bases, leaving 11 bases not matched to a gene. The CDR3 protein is CASNFLGQGVDTQYF. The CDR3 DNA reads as TGTGCCAGTAATTTCCTCGGACAGGGCGTAGATACGCAGTATTTT.

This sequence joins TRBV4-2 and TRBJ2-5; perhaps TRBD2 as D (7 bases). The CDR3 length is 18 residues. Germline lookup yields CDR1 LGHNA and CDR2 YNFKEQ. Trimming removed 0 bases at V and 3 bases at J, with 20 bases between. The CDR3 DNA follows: TGTGCCAGCAGCCAAGATCTCGCGGGGGCTTTATTCGAAGAGACCCAGTACTTC. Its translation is CASSQDLAGALFEETQYF.

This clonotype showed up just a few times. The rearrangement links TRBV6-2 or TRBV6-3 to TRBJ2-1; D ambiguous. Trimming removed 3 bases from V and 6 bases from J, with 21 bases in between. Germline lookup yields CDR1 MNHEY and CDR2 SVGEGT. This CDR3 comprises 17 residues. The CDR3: CASSYPNSPSDLNEQFF. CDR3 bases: TGTGCCAGCAGTTATCCCAATAGCCCTTCCGACCTCAATGAGCAGTTCTTC.

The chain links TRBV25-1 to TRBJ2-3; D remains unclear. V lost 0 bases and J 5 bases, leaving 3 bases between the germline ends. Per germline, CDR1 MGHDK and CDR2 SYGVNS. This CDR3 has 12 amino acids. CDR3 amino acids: CASSEYRDTQYF. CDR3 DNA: TGTGCCAGCAGTGAATACAGAGATACGCAGTATTTT.

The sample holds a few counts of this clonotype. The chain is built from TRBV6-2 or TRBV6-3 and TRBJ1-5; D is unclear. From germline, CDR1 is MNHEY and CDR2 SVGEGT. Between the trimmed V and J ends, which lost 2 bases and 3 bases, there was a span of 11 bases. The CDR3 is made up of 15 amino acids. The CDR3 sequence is CASSYPQLPNQPQHF. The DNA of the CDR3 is TGTGCCAGCAGTTACCCCCAGCTCCCCAATCAGCCCCAGCATTTT.

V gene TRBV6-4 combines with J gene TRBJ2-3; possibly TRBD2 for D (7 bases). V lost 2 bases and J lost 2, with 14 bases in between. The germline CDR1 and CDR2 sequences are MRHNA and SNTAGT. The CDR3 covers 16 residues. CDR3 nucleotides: TGTGCCAGCAGTGACGCCTCTGGGGGGGCCACAGATACGCAGTATTTT. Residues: CASSDASGGATDTQYF.

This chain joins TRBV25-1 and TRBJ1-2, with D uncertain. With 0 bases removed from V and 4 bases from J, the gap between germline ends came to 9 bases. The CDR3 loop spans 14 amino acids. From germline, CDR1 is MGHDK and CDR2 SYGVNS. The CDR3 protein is CASSEYNSFYGYTF. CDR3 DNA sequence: TGTGCCAGCAGTGAATACAACAGCTTCTATGGCTACACCTTC.

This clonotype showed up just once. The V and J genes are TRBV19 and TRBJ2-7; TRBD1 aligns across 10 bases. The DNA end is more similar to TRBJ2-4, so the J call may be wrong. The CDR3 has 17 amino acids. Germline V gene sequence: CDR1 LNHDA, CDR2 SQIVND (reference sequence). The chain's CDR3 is CASSIKGTGALGNIQYF. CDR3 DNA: TGTGCCAGTAGTATAAAAGGGACAGGGGCTTTAGGGAACATTCAGTACTTC.